Sequencing of this T cell receptor (beta chain) was carried out in a study of blood T cell repertoires in COVID-19. Study as a whole: The United States, Italy and Spain were the sources of the acute and convalescent COVID-19 samples. PBMCs, B-cell-depleted T cells, or T cells provided the cDNA or gDNA that made up the material.

V lost 0 bases and J lost 0; bases outside the gene matches: 8. Germline V gives CDR1 SGDLS, CDR2 YYNGEE. CDR3 length: 17 amino acids. Original handling: How many nucleated cells were present was estimated from reference gene primer amplification. Assay: immunoSEQ multiplex PCR; the TCRdb copy retains only in-frame clones and omits some. V, J and clone size were drawn from that table, and D and trimming were deduced from the DNA. The sample lists 380,000 or so clones, roughly 90% occurring once. The sequencing input was peripheral blood. This receptor was obtained from a man aged 35-49 years with acute or convalescent COVID-19. The chain has TRBV9 and TRBJ1-1, with 7 bases that match TRBD1. The CDR3 is CASSVGSGTGVNTEAFF. CDR3 nucleotides: TGTGCCAGCAGCGTAGGATCCGGTACAGGGGTGAACACTGAAGCTTTCTTT.